The clone carrying this T cell receptor beta chain was detected many times. This entry comes from a study of prognosis after radiotherapy for stage I lung cancer. Whole-study context: The non-small cell lung cancer patients were all considered medically inoperable, with comorbidities accounting for this in approximately twelve of them. Stereotactic body radiotherapy was given without concurrent therapy, and no patient received both at once.

The CDR3 covers 13 residues. V shed 4 bases, J shed 8 bases, and the junction held 3 bases outside the gene matches. From germline, CDR1 is SGHKS and CDR2 YYEKEE (reference sequence). From genomic DNA, two-round multiplex PCR was used to amplify TCR beta CDR3. Used in first-round PCR were primers specific to each TRBV and TRBJ gene. The authors ran second-round PCR with universal primers. TCRdb redid the calling of the multiplex PCR reads with MiXCR, one entry per CDR3 protein. The data contain 50,000 to 75,000 distinct CDR3 sequences, about 25% of them singletons. This TCR was recovered from a donor over 45 with non-small cell lung cancer. The sample consisted of PBMCs, taken before or after stereotactic body radiation therapy (not recorded which). The chain combines TRBV5-5 with TRBJ1-6; 7 bases match TRBD1. The CDR3 here is CASSLTGDSPLHF. The CDR3 region has the DNA TGTGCCAGCAGCCTTACAGGGGATTCACCCCTCCACTTT.